One sample yielded the 19 T cell receptor beta chains listed below, sequenced in a study of blood T cell repertoires in COVID-19. Produced via immunoSEQ multiplex PCR; TCRdb's table is partial and in-frame only. The repertoire consists of around 86,000 clones, with around 84% occurring once and the leading ten covering about 11%. The sample was peripheral blood. All receptors derive from a human donor in a cohort sampled during active COVID-19.

This chain joins TRBV7-8 and TRBJ1-5, with TRBD1 matching over 7 bases. The V segment lost 6 bases and the J segment 9 bases; nucleotides outside the gene matches: 8. The CDR3 totals 13 residues. Germline V CDR1 and CDR2: SGHVS, FQNEAQ. In nucleotides, the CDR3 is TGTGCCAGCAGTCCTGACAGGGAGTCGCCCCAGCATTTT. Translation: CASSPDRESPQHF.

This clone was seen a handful of times. The chain links TRBV5-4 to TRBJ2-7; 8 bases are a match to TRBD1. From germline, CDR1 is SGHNT and CDR2 YYREEE (reference sequence). V was clipped by 1 base and J by 3 bases; unmatched bases: 6. The CDR3 is 15 residues long. Here the CDR3 DNA reads TGTGCCAGCAGCTTGTCGGGGACAGGCTACTACGAGCAGTACTTC. It translates to CASSLSGTGYYEQYF.

With regard to this clone: Distinct nucleotide sequences in the sample also encode this CDR3. CDR3 in amino acids: CASSSGQPNTEAFF. As DNA, the CDR3 is TGCGCCAGCAGCTCTGGACAGCCTAACACTGAAGCTTTCTTT. This chain joins TRBV5-1 and TRBJ1-1, with D possibly being TRBD1 (6 bases). With 3 bases removed from V and 2 bases from J, the gap between germline ends came to 11 bases. The CDR3 contains 14 residues. Germline CDR1 and CDR2: SGHRS and YFSETQ.

This clone was picked up one time. The V gene is TRBV7-2, the J gene TRBJ1-4; 9 bases match TRBD1. Germline V gives CDR1 SGHTA, CDR2 FQGNSA. Losses at the gene ends were 5 bases for V and 8 bases for J; bases not matched to a gene: 6. This CDR3 contains 14 residues. As DNA, the CDR3 is TGTGCCAGCAGCCTAAGACAGGGGGAGGAAAAACTGTTTTTT. This codes for CASSLRQGEEKLFF.

The chain joins TRBV6-6 to TRBJ2-3; 9 nucleotides agree with TRBD2. The germline gives CDR1 MNHNY, CDR2 SVGAGI (reference sequence). The CDR3 spans 15 residues. Trimming took 4 bases from V and 6 from J; bases not matched to a gene: 8. The CDR3 loop is CASSSGGLALDTQYF. The DNA of the CDR3 is TGTGCCAGCAGTTCCGGGGGACTAGCATTGGATACGCAGTATTTT.

CDR3 loop: CASSVRDRGRGANVLTF. The CDR3 DNA reads as TGTGCCAGCAGTGTCCGGGACAGGGGGCGAGGGGCCAACGTCCTGACTTTC. The chain recombines TRBV6-2 or TRBV6-3 with TRBJ2-6, with TRBD1 matching over 12 bases. Germline assignment: CDR1 MNHEY and CDR2 SVGEGT. J was trimmed by 4 bases and V by 5 bases; bases with no gene match: 6. This CDR3 contains 17 residues.

This clone was recorded a few times. This chain uses TRBV25-1 with TRBJ1-6; D unresolved. Germline CDR1 and CDR2: MGHDK and SYGVNS. This CDR3 is built from 15 residues. Trimming stripped 5 bases from V and 7 bases from J, with 15 bases between. CDR3 coding DNA: TGTGCCAGCAGTTCCACCACGTCGGGGAATTCACCCCTCCACTTT. Amino acids: CASSSTTSGNSPLHF.

The gene calls are TRBV5-4 and TRBJ2-7, with TRBD1 as a possible D gene (5 bases). This CDR3 region has 15 residues. CDR1 and CDR2 (germline): SGHNT, YYREEE (reference sequence). The V end lost 5 bases, the J end lost 0 bases, and 15 bases lay between the germline ends. The CDR3 bases are TGTGCCAGCAGTAAGAGTCAGGGTTACTCCTACGAGCAGTACTTC. It yields the protein CASSKSQGYSYEQYF.

This sequence joins TRBV15 and TRBJ2-5; 9 nucleotides align to TRBD1. J gave up 4 bases and V 5 bases, and 8 bases lay outside the gene matches. The CDR3 contains 15 residues. CDR1 LNHNV and CDR2 YYDKDF come from the germline V gene (reference sequence). CDR3 sequence: CATSVDRGKGETQYF. CDR3 bases: TGTGCCACCAGCGTAGACAGGGGGAAGGGAGAGACCCAGTACTTC.

The V call is TRBV4-2, the J call TRBJ2-2; TRBD2 agrees at 8 bases. The trim removed 2 bases at V and 4 bases at J, leaving 3 bases unmatched. The CDR3 extends over 15 amino acids. From germline, CDR1 is LGHNA and CDR2 YNFKEQ. This CDR3 is CASSQRGGATGELFF. In nucleotides, the CDR3 is TGTGCCAGCAGCCAACGGGGGGGTGCCACCGGGGAGCTGTTTTTT.

The gene calls are TRBV3-1 (or the pseudogene TRBV3-2) and TRBJ1-1; perhaps TRBD1 as D (6 bases). Per germline, CDR1 LGHDT and CDR2 YNNKEL (reference sequence). The CDR3 sequence is 15 residues long. V lost 5 bases and J 6 bases, leaving 19 bases between the germline ends. Here the CDR3 reads CASSDKRGARAEAFF. The CDR3 coding sequence is TGTGCCAGCAGCGATAAACGGGGGGCTAGGGCTGAAGCTTTCTTT.

This chain links TRBV6-5 with TRBJ2-2, with D maybe TRBD1 (6 bases). The CDR3 loop spans 13 amino acids. Per the germline V gene, CDR1 is MNHEY and CDR2 is SVGAGI. The V end lost 6 bases, the J end lost 5 bases, and 10 bases lay between the germline ends. The CDR3 loop reads CASRWDTTGELFF. Here the CDR3 DNA reads TGTGCCAGCAGATGGGACACGACCGGGGAGCTGTTTTTT.

This clone was seen once. The J gene is TRBJ1-2, the V gene TRBV3-1 (or the pseudogene TRBV3-2); 11 bases fit TRBD1. CDR3 length: 14 amino acids. V dropped 0 bases and J dropped 14; count of bases not matched to a gene: 8. Germline V gives CDR1 LGHDT, CDR2 YNNKEL (reference sequence). The CDR3 spells CASSQEGDRGTRTF. DNA of the CDR3: TGTGCCAGCAGCCAAGAGGGGGACAGGGGGACGAGGACCTTC.

This clone was detected only once. V and J are TRBV9 and TRBJ2-1; D is ambiguous. Trimming took 3 bases from V and 2 from J, leaving 6 bases between them. The CDR3 runs 13 residues. Germline CDR1 reads SGDLS; CDR2 reads YYNGEE. DNA for the CDR3: TGTGCCAGCAGCGCCGGTACCTACAATGAGCAGTTCTTC. Protein sequence: CASSAGTYNEQFF.

This clone was observed a few times. This chain connects TRBV7-6 to TRBJ2-5; D gene unclear. CDR1 is SGHVS, CDR2 FNYEAQ, per germline. The CDR3 extends over 13 amino acids. Trimming left V 5 bases short and J 0 bases short, with 7 bases between. The DNA for the CDR3 is TGTGCCAGCAGCCCCCCGTACCAAGAGACCCAGTACTTC. Its protein is CASSPPYQETQYF. The complete variable domain, with remaining parts taken from reference TRBV7-6 and TRBJ2-5, reads GAGVSQSPRYKVTKRGQDVALRCDPISGHVSLYWYRQALGQGPEFLTYFNYEAQQDKSGLPNDRFSAERPEGSISTLTIQRTEQRDSAMYRCASSPPYQETQYFGPGTRLLVL.

This clone was recorded once. V usage is TRBV6-5 and J usage is TRBJ1-2; 10 bases match TRBD1. V gave up 6 bases and J gave up 4 bases; unmatched junction bases: 8. CDR1 and CDR2 from the germline V gene are MNHEY and SVGAGI. The CDR3 runs 15 residues. The CDR3 DNA reads as TGTGCCAGCAGCGACAGGGGGCGCCTCATCTATGGCTACACCTTC. Translated, it gives CASSDRGRLIYGYTF.

The chain couples TRBV2 to TRBJ1-5; 7 nucleotides match TRBD1. Trimming took 6 bases from V and 4 from J; bases not matched to a gene: 3. The germline gives CDR1 SNHLY, CDR2 FYNNEI. The CDR3 extends over 13 amino acids. CDR3 nucleotide sequence: TGTGCCAGCAGCGCGGGACAGAATCAGCCCCAGCATTTT. Translating it yields CASSAGQNQPQHF.

This chain links TRBV2 with TRBJ2-1; TRBD2 matches at 14 bases. V was pared by 6 bases and J by 4 bases, with 11 bases of the junction left unmatched. This CDR3 has 18 amino acids. Germline CDR1 is SNHLY and CDR2 is FYNNEI. In DNA form, the CDR3 reads TGTGCCAGCAGGGACAGGGGGCGGACTAGCGGGAGGTACAATGAGCAGTTCTTC. Its translation is CASRDRGRTSGRYNEQFF.

V usage is TRBV9 and J usage is TRBJ2-3; D unclear. Trimming removed 4 bases from V and 1 base from J, with 10 bases in between. From germline, CDR1 is SGDLS and CDR2 YYNGEE. This CDR3 region has 14 residues. CDR3 amino acids: CASSPFRRTDTQYF. CDR3 nucleotides: TGTGCCAGCAGCCCGTTTCGTCGCACAGATACGCAGTATTTT.